This TCR beta chain was profiled in a study of blood T cell repertoires in COVID-19. V gave up 6 bases and J gave up 2 bases, with 16 bases separating them. Germline CDR1 is SGHTA and CDR2 is FQGNSA. The CDR3 covers 15 residues. The table came from immunoSEQ multiplex PCR; TCRdb's copy has only in-frame clones and leaves some out. The table includes 380,000 or so clones, roughly 90% detected once. Sequenced: peripheral blood. The J gene is TRBJ1-1, the V gene TRBV7-2, with D perhaps TRBD1 (5 bases). This clonotype was obtained from a man between 40 and 49 years old with acute or convalescent COVID-19. The CDR3, as DNA: TGTGCCAGCAGATTTTATAGACAGCTTAACACTGAAGCTTTCTTT. Protein product: CASRFYRQLNTEAFF.